This TCR beta chain comes out of a study of cytomegalovirus exposure and HLA in healthy donors (dated 2017 in TCRdb). Broadly, across the study: An earlier analysis of fewer than 750 of the donors reported under 300 Gb of sequence data and 95 million to 140 million unique TCR beta sequences obtained from roughly 170 million T cells. An early release covering approximately 600 HLA-typed donors comprised 300 to 350 gigabases of sequencing data and 65 million to 100 million unique TCR sequences. In an earlier analysis of around 540 of the donors, high-throughput TCR beta sequencing was used to judge whether each TCR beta V gene segment behaved as functional or pseudogenic. To study patterns of TCR occurrence, a later analysis re-analyzed previously published TCR beta repertoires from around 700 donors and added high-resolution HLA genotyping. Donor age, sex, ethnicity and CMV serostatus were compiled together with the repertoire data. The later analysis used no new phenotypic data to find candidate immune exposures, relying instead on TCR beta sequences and their occurrence across donors. All discovery cohort repertoires had been generated using a single sequencing platform. Typing coverage differed by locus: A, B, C, DRB1 and DQB1 were typed in about 629-630 donors, DQA1 in about 500, DPA1 in 606, and DPB1 in just under 490. Using immunosequencing, the study profiled T cell repertoires from 500 to 800 subjects and related those repertoires to cytomegalovirus serostatus. HLA typing covered class I and class II loci at four-digit resolution. A handful of DR-DQ haplotypes were handled as single units for association and clustering because linkage in the cohort was strong. Among the roughly 410 genotyped donors, 75% to 90% belonged to the genetic ancestry cluster associated with self-reported Caucasian donors. Across about 380 genotyped donors of the cohort, an average of about 250,000 unique TCR beta nucleotide sequences per donor were sequenced, and around 19% of those sequences were non-productive. To predict cytomegalovirus infection status, the study brought together high-throughput TCR immunosequencing, statistical association of individual TCRs with disease status, and machine learning. Besides the first cohort of under 700 subjects, a separate validation cohort made up of 120 different subjects was used. The study aimed to test whether signatures of past pathogen exposure could be identified by cataloging public T cell receptors. In a later genetic analysis, genome-wide SNP genotypes for about three fifths of the 666 donors were used, and that subset was treated as a discovery cohort. What the authors observed across the whole study: In a later analysis, the rate of TCR association differed among HLA loci, with DRB1 alleles having the most associated TCRs and HLA-C alleles having the fewest. V-gene and J-gene trimming of TCR beta chains was associated with a missense DCLRE1C variant in a later genetic analysis, and the association was replicated in an independent cohort. Most TCR sequences were seen in very few donors, while some public TCRs were found in many individuals. Because counts were too low, 15 to 20 rarely observed V segments, including chromosome 9 orphons, were left out of the earlier analysis of 587 of the donors. In vitro tests confirmed that a few of the cytomegalovirus-associated TCR beta chains recognize cytomegalovirus antigens. According to the authors, the approach could potentially be generalized to other disease states and immunological phenotypes. Because HLA typing was missing for some donors at each locus, association tests included only the typed subset. Roughly uniform sequencing depth across donors was assumed in presence/absence analyses, although this assumption may not hold. The sequencing pipeline was judged likely to have produced a cluster of highly shared sequence variants as a technical artifact. Cytomegalovirus status was reported to be diagnosed by the classifier with high specificity and sensitivity in both the original and validation cohorts. A further reported finding was that TCR beta sequences accurately predicted the HLA-A and HLA-B alleles for most subjects in the first cohort. Most CMV-associated TCR beta chains appeared to be HLA-restricted in a later analysis, and the HLA associations seemed to be driven largely by CMV exposure. Correlated functional status among segregating V segments might be attributable to linkage disequilibrium, but an unknown experimental factor could not be ruled out. Compared with equally common non-associated chains, HLA-associated TCR beta chains in a later analysis were more clonally expanded and had lower generation probabilities. Strong co-occurrence of HLA alleles, especially DR and DQ, made assigning TCR associations to individual alleles difficult. Specific HLA alleles were associated with 15,000 to 20,000 TCR beta sequences at a false discovery rate of 0.05 in a later analysis. This cohort had only TCR beta chains sequenced, and the lack of alpha or paired-chain data limited which features could be detected. In an earlier analysis of roughly 500 of the donors, most TCR beta V segments appeared in productive rearrangements about 87% or about 30% of the time, broadly matching IMGT annotations. The study gave a list of 150 to 200 TCR beta chains associated with cytomegalovirus. A later genetic analysis reported fewer N-insertions in productive TCRs among donors in an Asian-associated ancestry cluster than the roughly 700-donor mean. Several of the top co-occurrence clusters appeared to be linked to parvovirus B19, influenza, CMV and Epstein-Barr virus, according to a later analysis. Because the 87-base-pair reads could not distinguish some IMGT-functional V segments, including TRBV6-2 and TRBV6-3, those segments were excluded. CMV serostatus was the only immune exposure information available for the cohort.

As to this clone: Its antigen is unknown.

Sequences SGHRS (CDR1) and YFSETQ (CDR2) are obtained from the germline V gene. Trimming takes 4 bases off V and 1 base off J; junction bases not matched to a gene: 1. From cysteine to phenylalanine, the CDR3 is 14 amino acids long. Solely the CDR3 DNA is kept, with 42 bases framed from the first base. The library came from the immunoSEQ multiplex PCR assay. The multiplex PCR relied on a mix of 60 forward primers for TCR Vbeta segments and 13 reverse primers for TCR Jbeta segments. The CDR3 region of rearranged TCR beta genes was amplified from genomic DNA by a multiplex PCR assay. On the Illumina HiSeq System, the amplified TCR beta libraries were sequenced as 87-base-pair reads. The original pipeline was this. Across the 670 or so repertoires, a later analysis counted tens of millions of unique TCR beta chains, around 10 million of which were shared by at least two donors. Raw reads were error-corrected and collapsed into unique sequences by a nearest-neighbor algorithm in which closely related sequences were merged to remove PCR and sequencing errors. To assign V, D and J gene segments, CDR3 sequences were aligned to IMGT reference sequences. For a sequence to be retained, a match of at least six nucleotides was required to both a V gene segment and a J gene segment. A rearrangement counted as productive if the CDR3 had no stop codons and remained in frame with V and J, and every other rearrangement counted as non-productive. Following IMGT convention, CDR3 was defined as the stretch from the second conserved V-encoded cysteine to the conserved J-encoded phenylalanine. The earlier analysis of some 540 of the donors excluded any sequence lacking an unambiguous match to a single V gene segment. In an earlier analysis of around 600 of the donors, V segments were called functional above 56.7% productive rearrangements and were called segregating when the between-donor standard deviation exceeded 5%. A statistical classification framework was developed to diagnose cytomegalovirus status using the catalog of TCR beta chain sequences. In a later analysis, TCR nucleotide sequences were compared against IMGT/GENE-DB human TR gene sequences so that V and J genes could be assigned. In a later analysis, CDR3 sequences and most-parsimonious VDJ recombination scenarios were assigned using the TCRdist pipeline. A later analysis defined each TCR beta chain by its CDR3 amino acid sequence plus V-gene family, and excluded reads lacking a unique V-gene family. In a later analysis, approximately 640 highly shared, low-generation-probability nucleotide sequences were removed to address suspected cross-contamination and a sequencing artifact. For each public chain, a later analysis derived a clonal expansion index from normalized ranks of inferred template counts within each repertoire. Generation probabilities in a later analysis came from a VDJ recombination model fitted to out-of-frame rearrangements, and those results were checked against IGoR. In a later analysis, TCR-TCR, TCR-HLA and TCR-CMV co-occurrence was scored with hypergeometric tests, and a repertoire-size bias correction was applied to TCR pairs. A later analysis estimated false discovery rates by permuting HLA or CMV assignments 20 times. In a later analysis, co-occurring TCRs were grouped with DBSCAN, and TCRdist sequence similarity was added when clustering was performed within HLA-allele-positive subsets. Co-occurrence clustering excluded repertoires with fewer than 30,000 or more than 120,000 public chains, plus five with anomalous nucleotide sharing. TCRdb retrieved this table from immuneACCESS and kept in-frame rearrangements only. Not all clones are present; in checked studies, unresolved V genes account for under half, and no reason is known for the remainder. V and J calls plus clone size are reproduced from that table; the DNA served to infer D and trimming. The table for this sample lists some 120,000 clones. Roughly 3.5% of the sample is held by the ten biggest clonotypes.

The cohort consisted of hundreds of healthy bone marrow donors. At the time of sampling, all cohort members were nominally healthy, though unrecorded immune exposures were likely present. The donor tested CMV seronegative and was one of the 352 seronegative cohort members. Each donor provided a peripheral blood sample, and peripheral blood mononuclear cells were used for TCR beta sequencing. Genomic DNA extraction from the blood cell samples was performed with the Qiagen DNeasy Blood Extraction Kit. The receptor was isolated from a man between 18 and 35 years old in good health and CMV-seronegative. Sequencing was done on a sample of PBMCs. Recombination connected TRBV5-1 to TRBJ2-5; 10 central nucleotides agree with TRBD2. The CDR3: CASSGTSVQETQYF. The DNA sequence reads TGCGCCAGCAGCGGGACTAGCGTCCAAGAGACCCAGTACTTC.